Listed below are T cell receptor beta chains from one sample, sequenced in a study of T cell repertoires in cytomegalovirus infection. Which antigens these TCRs recognize remains unknown. TCRdb ran MiXCR on the reads and lists one entry per CDR3 protein. Seen here are 100,000 to 150,000 distinct CDR3 sequences, under 30% observed once, and the top ten hold 34%. Input material: PBMCs, sequenced either directly or after in vitro stimulation (not recorded which). The receptors derive from a human donor in good health (CMV status not recorded). Some clones in this sample may be carry-over from other donors' samples. CDR3s include the opening cysteine and the closing phenylalanine or tryptophan. A D gene is named only where the DNA matches it firmly. Clone sizes are given selectively: once, few, many, or a class where the clone is expanded.

abundance	d_gene	v_gene	j_gene	CDR3nt	CDR3aa
.	.	TRBV4-1	TRBJ2-4	TGCGCCAGCAGCCAAGAGGGTGGACAATCAAACATTCAGTACTTC	CASSQEGGQSNIQYF
many	TRBD2	TRBV7-2	TRBJ2-5	TGTGCCAGCAGCTCCCAGCCTAGCGGGTTCCAAGAGACCCAGTACTTC	CASSSQPSGFQETQYF
few	TRBD2	TRBV28	TRBJ2-1	TGTGCCAGCAGTTTGTCCACTAGCGGGACCCGAAATGAGCAGTTCTTC	CASSLSTSGTRNEQFF
.	.	TRBV6-6	TRBJ1-1	TGTGCCAGCAGTTACTCGCAGGGTTGGGAAGCTTTCTTT	CASSYSQGWEAFF
.	.	TRBV20-1	TRBJ2-4	TGCAGTGCTACACGAAGCGGTCTAGCCAAAAACATTCAGTACTTC	CSATRSGLAKNIQYF
many	TRBD2	TRBV12-3/TRBV12-4	TRBJ2-1	TGTGCCAGCAGTCCCTGGACTAGCGCGACCTACAATGAGCAGTTCTTC	CASSPWTSATYNEQFF
few	.	TRBV12-3/TRBV12-4	TRBJ2-2	TGTGCCAGCAACCGGGACACTTTGGCCGGGGAGCTGTTTTTT	CASNRDTLAGELFF
.	TRBD2	TRBV19	TRBJ2-1	TGTGCCAGTAGTATAGCTGAGACTAGCGGAAATGAGCAGTTCTTC	CASSIAETSGNEQFF
.	TRBD2	TRBV4-1	TRBJ2-7	TGCGTCAGCAGCCAAGATAGGGCTAGCGGGAGTGGGTACGAGCAGTACTTC	CVSSQDRASGSGYEQYF
few	.	TRBV6-6	TRBJ1-1	TGTGCCAGCACCCTTTCGGGGGTCGGCACTGAAGCTTTCTTT	CASTLSGVGTEAFF
few	.	TRBV28	TRBJ2-3	TGTGCCAGCAGTTTACAAACAGATACGCAGTATTTT	CASSLQTDTQYF
.	.	TRBV19	TRBJ2-7	TGTGCCAGTAGTATGGCGGGGGCATCCTACGAGCAGTACTTC	CASSMAGASYEQYF
.	.	TRBV19	TRBJ1-5	TGTGCCAGTAGTCCCCAGGAGCAGCCCCAGCATTTT	CASSPQEQPQHF
few	.	TRBV7-9	TRBJ2-3	TGTGCCAGCAGCCCCGAGGGGCCAGGCACAGATACGCAGTATTTT	CASSPEGPGTDTQYF
.	.	TRBV7-2	TRBJ2-6	TGTGCCAGCAGCTTAGAATTGGGTACTGGGGCCAACGTCCTGACTTTC	CASSLELGTGANVLTF
.	TRBD2	TRBV9	TRBJ2-7	TGTGCCAGCAGCGTAGAAGGACTAGCGGGAGCCGAGCAGTACTTC	CASSVEGLAGAEQYF
few	.	TRBV19	TRBJ2-1	TGTGCCAGTAGTATCGGGCCATCAGGTGAGCAGTTCTTC	CASSIGPSGEQFF
many	TRBD1	TRBV12-3/TRBV12-4	TRBJ2-2	TGTGCCAGCAGTCCAGGGGGTTTGGGCACCGGGGAGCTGTTTTTT	CASSPGGLGTGELFF
.	.	TRBV7-9	TRBJ2-7	TGTGCCAGCAGCTTAGAACTAGCTCCTGTCTACGAGCAGTACTTC	CASSLELAPVYEQYF
.	TRBD2	TRBV20-1	TRBJ2-7	TGCAGTGCTAGAGCGGGACTAGCCTACGAGCAGTACTTC	CSARAGLAYEQYF
few	TRBD2	TRBV27	TRBJ2-7	TGTGCCAGCAGTTTAGTCGGTGGCGGGAGCCCCTCCTACGAGCAGTACTTC	CASSLVGGGSPSYEQYF
many	TRBD2	TRBV7-2	TRBJ2-5	TGTGCCAGCAGCTCCGGACTAGCGGAAAAAGAGACCCAGTACTTC	CASSSGLAEKETQYF
.	.	TRBV7-6	TRBJ2-3	TGTGCCAGCAGCCCTTTGGGGGGCTCAGGGGATACGCAGTATTTT	CASSPLGGSGDTQYF
few	.	TRBV6-1	TRBJ2-7	TGTGCCAGCAGAGTCCAATACGAGCAGTACTTC	CASRVQYEQYF
few	.	TRBV20-1	TRBJ2-5	TGCAGTGCTCCCCGGTTAGGGGAAGAGACCCAGTACTTC	CSAPRLGEETQYF
.	.	TRBV7-2	TRBJ2-7	TGTGCCAGCCGGCACCGGGACGGTGGTATATACGAGCAGTACTTC	CASRHRDGGIYEQYF
few	.	TRBV11-2	TRBJ1-2	TGTGCCAGCAGCTCACTCCTAAAGCTCGGCTACACCTTC	CASSSLLKLGYTF
.	.	TRBV3-1	TRBJ2-3	TGTGCCAGCAGCCAAGATAAGGGCACATCAAGCACAGATACGCAGTATTTT	CASSQDKGTSSTDTQYF
.	.	TRBV12-3/TRBV12-4	TRBJ1-5	TGTGCCAGCAGTTTCGGACAGAGCAATCAGCCCCAGCATTTT	CASSFGQSNQPQHF
.	TRBD1	TRBV5-1	TRBJ2-2	TGCGCCAGCCTAATGGGACCGGGACAGGGGAGTACCGGGGAGCTGTTTTTT	CASLMGPGQGSTGELFF
many	.	TRBV7-2	TRBJ2-2	TGTGCCAGCAGCGATAACACCGGGGAGCTGTTTTTT	CASSDNTGELFF
once	TRBD1	TRBV18	TRBJ2-3	TGTGCCAGCTCACCACCCGGGGGACAGGGGGAGTATTTT	CASSPPGGQGEYF
many	.	TRBV7-8	TRBJ1-3	TGTGCCAGCAGCTTAGTAGACTCTGGGGGAAGCAAATATTTT	CASSLVDSGGSKYF